Shown below are 9 T cell receptor beta chains from a single sample sequenced in a study of T-cell memory formation after mild COVID-19. TCRdb processed the 5' RACE reads anew with MiXCR; each CDR3 protein has one entry. The sample lists about 390,000 distinct CDR3 sequences; approximately 15% were seen once. Sequencing input: PBMCs or a T cell subset sorted from them (not recorded which). These receptors were obtained from a man younger than 35 who had mild COVID-19 (a few samples of this study predate the infection). Cell type and time point are not known.

The chain couples TRBV5-5 to TRBJ2-1; TRBD1 agrees at 7 bases. V trimming: 0 bases; J trimming: 4 bases; junction bases outside the gene matches: 4. CDR1 is SGHKS, CDR2 YYEKEE, per germline (reference sequence). The length of the CDR3 is 15 residues. The CDR3: CASSLEGQLYNEQFF. CDR3 coding DNA: TGTGCCAGCAGCTTGGAGGGACAGCTGTACAATGAGCAGTTCTTC.

The chain combines TRBV20-1 with TRBJ2-7; D unclear. The V end lost 5 bases, the J end lost 4 bases, and 15 bases lay between the germline ends. The CDR3 consists of 13 residues. The germline gives CDR1 DFQATT, CDR2 SNEGSKA (reference sequence). For the CDR3, the DNA is TGCAGTGCTCAGGACCGGGCCGAGTACGAGCAGTACTTC. This sequence encodes CSAQDRAEYEQYF.

This clonotype showed up many times. CDR3 residues: CASSLTVVAGVHQSSYNEQFF. The DNA of the CDR3 is TGTGCCAGCAGCTTAACGGTCGTAGCGGGGGTCCACCAGAGCTCCTACAATGAGCAGTTCTTC. V usage is TRBV7-9 and J usage is TRBJ2-1; TRBD2 aligns across 9 bases. Germline CDR1 is SEHNR and CDR2 is FQNEAQ (reference sequence). The CDR3 loop spans 21 amino acids. V lost 2 bases and J lost 0; bases outside the gene matches: 17.

This chain joins TRBV5-1 and TRBJ2-4; possible D gene TRBD2, 6 bases. There are 14 residues in the CDR3. CDR1 is SGHRS and CDR2 is YFSETQ in the germline V gene. V dropped 4 bases and J dropped 8 bases, with 16 bases sitting between them. The CDR3: CASSPAGPGDIQYF. The CDR3, as DNA: TGCGCCAGCAGCCCGGCAGGTCCGGGAGACATTCAGTACTTC. Together with reference TRBV5-1 and TRBJ2-4, the CDR3 gives the full variable domain: KAGVTQTPRYLIKTRGQQVTLSCSPISGHRSVSWYQQTPGQGLQFLFEYFSETQRNKGNFPGRFSGRQFSNSRSEMNVSTLELGDSALYLCASSPAGPGDIQYFGAGTRLSVL.

V and J are TRBV4-1 and TRBJ2-1; tentative D call: TRBD1 (5 bases). This CDR3 region has 17 residues. Trimming stripped 0 bases from V and 6 bases from J, with 18 bases between. Germline V gene lookup returns CDR1 MGHRA and CDR2 YSYEKL. The CDR3 DNA reads TGCGCCAGCAGCCAAGACCCGACAGCGCGATGGGGCAATGAGCAGTTCTTC. Its translation: CASSQDPTARWGNEQFF.

This chain links TRBV20-1 with TRBJ1-2; possible D gene TRBD1, 5 bases. V lost 0 bases and J lost 1, with 9 bases in between. Germline CDR1 and CDR2: DFQATT and SNEGSKA (reference sequence). The CDR3 runs to 14 residues. The CDR3 protein is CSARDSGGNYGYTF. DNA of the CDR3: TGCAGTGCTAGAGATAGTGGGGGTAACTATGGCTACACCTTC.

This clonotype was observed many times. This sequence joins TRBV6-5 and TRBJ2-7, with 10 bases matching TRBD1. The germline V gene has CDR1 MNHEY and CDR2 SVGAGI. Trimming cost V 6 bases and J 7 bases; bases outside gene matches: 12. The CDR3 has 15 residues. The CDR3 sequence: CASRSGTGVSEEQYV. The CDR3 coding sequence is TGTGCCAGCAGATCCGGGACAGGGGTTTCAGAGGAGCAGTACGTC.

In its sample, this clonotype was seen a few times. The chain recombines TRBV7-2 with TRBJ2-2, with D perhaps matching TRBD2 (6 bases). V was trimmed by 5 bases and J by 4 bases, leaving 14 bases between them. Germline values: CDR1 SGHTA, CDR2 FQGNSA. This CDR3 has 15 residues. Here the CDR3 DNA reads TGTGCCAGCAGCCGCCTACTAGCTACCACCGGGGAGCTGTTTTTT. This codes for CASSRLLATTGELFF.

This clonotype was seen more than once but under ten times. This chain joins TRBV6-2 or TRBV6-3 and TRBJ2-5; no reliable D call. The ends were cut back, 4 bases at V and 3 bases at J, with 9 bases in the middle. The CDR3 extends over 13 amino acids. Germline V gene sequence: CDR1 MNHEY, CDR2 SVGEGT. This CDR3 is CASSFPLEETQYF. CDR3 nucleotide sequence: TGTGCCAGCAGTTTCCCACTTGAAGAGACCCAGTACTTC.